The rows below give T cell receptor beta chains drawn from one sample of a study of type 1 regulatory T cells. TCRdb recomputed calls from the reads with MiXCR, one row per CDR3 protein. The sample holds 24,000 or so distinct CDR3 sequences, around half seen once. No antigen has been assigned to these receptors. Sequenced sample: cultured T cells, either the whole culture or a sorted T cell fraction (not recorded which). Source of these receptors: a human donor in good health. Both conserved end residues are part of each CDR3. The order of the fields is V gene, J gene, CDR3 protein.

V: TRBV12-3/TRBV12-4
J: TRBJ2-1
CDR3: CASRIRGALSGEQFF

V: TRBV19
J: TRBJ1-5
CDR3: CASSSYVGNQPQHF

V: TRBV28
J: TRBJ1-1
CDR3: CASSRADRLNTEAFF

V: TRBV5-1
J: TRBJ1-2
CDR3: CASSPRSGGGYTF

V: TRBV28
J: TRBJ2-7
CDR3: CASGTTTYEQYF

V: TRBV7-2
J: TRBJ2-7
CDR3: CASSLEMQGALYEQYF

V: TRBV10-3
J: TRBJ1-1
CDR3: CAIGSGQLNTEAFF

V: TRBV6-5
J: TRBJ2-5
CDR3: CASSLGALAGAIETQYF

V: TRBV12-3/TRBV12-4
J: TRBJ1-4
CDR3: CASSSAGVTHEKLFF

V: TRBV6-1
J: TRBJ1-1
CDR3: CASSETGGMNTEAFF

V: TRBV30
J: TRBJ2-6
CDR3: CAWVSWGNSGANVLTF

V: TRBV12-3/TRBV12-4
J: TRBJ1-1
CDR3: CASSFLRDTEAFF

V: TRBV19
J: TRBJ1-1
CDR3: CASQLNTEAFF

V: TRBV12-3/TRBV12-4
J: TRBJ1-2
CDR3: CASSLSGTLSYTF

V: TRBV6-2/TRBV6-3
J: TRBJ2-7
CDR3: CASGRDREYEQYF

V: TRBV5-1
J: TRBJ2-1
CDR3: CASSLEAAYNEQFF

V: TRBV5-1
J: TRBJ2-2
CDR3: CASSPRTRNTGELFF

V: TRBV12-3/TRBV12-4
J: TRBJ2-5
CDR3: CASSRGGAGTQYF

V: TRBV20-1
J: TRBJ2-1
CDR3: CSASRDRGHGEQFF

V: TRBV7-2
J: TRBJ2-7
CDR3: CASSLVPAGSYEQYF

V: TRBV12-3/TRBV12-4
J: TRBJ1-2
CDR3: CASSLNGQGRGYTF

V: TRBV6-5
J: TRBJ2-7
CDR3: CASKSPVSYEQYF

V: TRBV6-6
J: TRBJ2-7
CDR3: CASSYSIKWEQYF

V: TRBV5-1
J: TRBJ2-3
CDR3: CASSFAGAPDTQYF

V: TRBV7-8
J: TRBJ2-7
CDR3: CASSSHRYEQYF

V: TRBV12-3/TRBV12-4
J: TRBJ1-3
CDR3: CASRGAGNTIYF

V: TRBV12-3/TRBV12-4
J: TRBJ2-5
CDR3: CASRYQETQYF

V: TRBV9
J: TRBJ2-3
CDR3: CASSSPPGLAGGPRSDTQYF

V: TRBV6-5
J: TRBJ1-2
CDR3: CASTPGSTAGYTF

V: TRBV12-3/TRBV12-4
J: TRBJ1-3
CDR3: CASSPGHNTGNTIYF

V: TRBV4-2
J: TRBJ1-2
CDR3: CASSQELRGFYGYTF

V: TRBV9
J: TRBJ2-5
CDR3: CASSVAALAGQETQYF

V: TRBV6-6
J: TRBJ1-1
CDR3: CASSYSGGLGTEAFF

V: TRBV18
J: TRBJ1-1
CDR3: CASSPTANTEAFF

V: TRBV6-6
J: TRBJ1-2
CDR3: CASSVGQGLGYTF

V: TRBV20-1
J: TRBJ1-1
CDR3: CSASGDRGPYGFF

V: TRBV10-3
J: TRBJ1-2
CDR3: CAISDPTRGYTF

V: TRBV5-1
J: TRBJ2-6
CDR3: CASSLNVQLGANVLTF

V: TRBV5-1
J: TRBJ2-1
CDR3: CASSSGGYNEQFF

V: TRBV12-3/TRBV12-4
J: TRBJ1-4
CDR3: CASSLRRATNEKLFF

V: TRBV4-1
J: TRBJ1-2
CDR3: CASSQEFPDGHTF

V: TRBV7-2
J: TRBJ1-4
CDR3: CASQRGGLATNEKLFF

V: TRBV21-1
J: TRBJ2-5
CDR3: CASSGRGRETQYF

V: TRBV28
J: TRBJ1-4
CDR3: CASSSNVRLSATNEKLFF